The clone carrying this T cell receptor beta chain appeared a few times. Its antigen is unidentified. It was with unique molecular identifiers that the TCRbeta library was prepared. One entry per CDR3 protein, called by TCRdb with MiXCR from the PCR reads. The sample has about 900,000 distinct CDR3 sequences, about 31% seen once. Trimming took off 5 bases at V and 2 bases at J, with 10 bases between the two ends. CDR1 and CDR2 from the germline V gene are MNHEY and SVGEGT. The CDR3 extends over 14 amino acids. The record originates from a study of T-cell reconstitution after alpha-beta-depleted transplantation in children. Broader study findings: The authors attributed T-cell counts and diversity one year after transplant mostly to newly produced T cells. At day 60, the high TCRbeta diversity found in some patients originated from recipient T cells and thymic progenitors that had survived. Reported findings indicate that, about two months after transplant, alpha-beta T cells came from several hundred expanded clones, which were derived from non-depleted graft cells.

The starting material was PBMCs, mostly from graft donor cells, obtained 360 days after TCRalphabeta/CD19-depleted stem cell transplant. The V gene is TRBV6-2 or TRBV6-3, the J gene TRBJ1-5, with a possible D match to TRBD1 (6 bases). The receptor was derived from a boy under two years old who had a stem cell transplant for SCID, so the T cells may come from the graft donor. The CDR3 DNA follows: TGTGCCAGCAGTCCAGGGGCTGGCAATCAGCCCCAGCATTTT. Amino acid sequence: CASSPGAGNQPQHF.